One and the same sample provided the 30 T cell receptor beta chains below, sequenced in a study of cytomegalovirus exposure and HLA in healthy donors (dated by TCRdb to the late 2010s). The protocol used for the library was the immunoSEQ multiplex PCR assay. A mixture of 60 forward primers for TCR Vbeta segments and 13 reverse primers for TCR Jbeta segments was used in the multiplex PCR. The source is immuneACCESS, and TCRdb retained only in-frame sequences with V and J called. Part of the clones is not carried over; for the studies checked, unresolved V genes explain less than half of this, and the remainder is unexplained. This sample lists about 160,000 clones; nearly 80% were detected once. The ten largest clones take up approximately 3.1% of the sample. Sequencing was carried out using PBMCs. These receptor sequences come from a woman aged 40 to 50 in good health and CMV-seronegative.

V usage is TRBV27 and J usage is TRBJ1-6; 8 bases are a match to TRBD1. The junction had 11 bases not matched to a gene; V was cut back by 6 bases and J by 10 bases. Germline values: CDR1 MNHEY, CDR2 SMNVEV (reference sequence). The CDR3 spans 15 residues. The CDR3 DNA sequence: TGTGCCAGCAGCGTTTCAGGGGGCGCGGAATCACCCCTCCACTTT. This sequence encodes CASSVSGGAESPLHF.

This clone was counted between two and nine times. The chain recombines TRBV6-1 with TRBJ1-6; 10 nucleotides line up with TRBD1. The CDR3 spans 14 residues. Trimming cost V 6 bases and J 9 bases; bases outside gene matches: 5. Germline V gene data show CDR1 as MNHNS and CDR2 as SASEGT. The CDR3 region is CASRTGGEGSPLHF. CDR3 DNA: TGTGCCAGCAGGACAGGGGGCGAGGGTTCACCCCTCCACTTT.

V gene TRBV6-5 combines with J gene TRBJ1-6; TRBD1 aligns across 7 bases. Trimming took 0 bases from V and 7 from J; bases not matched to a gene: 6. Germline V lookup: CDR1 MNHEY, CDR2 SVGAGI. This CDR3 comprises 16 residues. The CDR3 loop is CASSYSLQGINSPLHF. In DNA, the CDR3 is TGTGCCAGCAGTTACTCACTACAGGGGATAAATTCACCCCTCCACTTT.

The gene calls are TRBV29-1 and TRBJ2-7; D is possibly TRBD2 (5 bases). CDR1 and CDR2 from the germline V gene are SQVTM and ANQGSEA. V lost 7 bases and J lost 1, with 11 bases in between. The CDR3 is made up of 12 amino acids. CDR3 in amino acids: CSGMAGSYEQYF. CDR3 in DNA: TGCAGCGGGATGGCGGGTTCCTACGAGCAGTACTTC.

The chain uses TRBV27 and TRBJ1-5; D remains ambiguous. Deletions cut 3 bases from V and 1 base from J, with 7 bases between. The CDR3 spans 14 residues. Germline loops: CDR1 MNHEY, CDR2 SMNVEV (reference sequence). For the CDR3, the DNA is TGTGCCAGCAGTTTTTCAGGAAGCAATCAGCCCCAGCATTTT. Its translation: CASSFSGSNQPQHF.

This clone was detected only once. The rearrangement links TRBV15 to TRBJ1-2, with unresolved D. Trimming stripped 5 bases from V and 5 bases from J, with 9 bases between. Germline V lookup: CDR1 LNHNV, CDR2 YYDKDF (reference sequence). The CDR3 covers 12 residues. CDR3 coding DNA: TGTGCCACCAGCTCAGACTTTTATGGCTACACCTTC. Translated: CATSSDFYGYTF.

This chain links TRBV4-1 with TRBJ2-7, with TRBD2 matching over 13 bases. Per germline, CDR1 MGHRA and CDR2 YSYEKL. The V segment lost 0 bases and the J segment 0 bases; nucleotides outside the gene matches: 8. The CDR3 is made up of 19 amino acids. The CDR3 reads CASSQDATSGGKSSYEQYF. CDR3 nucleotides: TGCGCCAGCAGCCAAGATGCGACTAGCGGGGGGAAGAGCTCCTACGAGCAGTACTTC.

The chain has TRBV13 and TRBJ1-3; D is ambiguous. V lost 8 bases and J lost 0, with 17 bases in between. This CDR3 is 16 amino acids long. Germline-derived CDR1 and CDR2 are PRHDT and FYEKMQ (reference sequence). The CDR3 here is CASLLTGIHSGNTIYF. Here the CDR3 DNA reads TGTGCCAGCCTACTAACCGGGATACACTCTGGAAACACCATATATTTT.

This clone was recorded a few times. J is TRBJ1-2 and V is TRBV4-2, with D perhaps TRBD1 (5 bases). The germline CDR1 and CDR2 sequences are LGHNA and YNFKEQ. Trimming cost V 1 base and J 4 bases, with 13 bases left between them. The length of the CDR3 is 15 residues. This chain's CDR3 is CASSQVPGNFYGYTF. In DNA form, the CDR3 reads TGTGCCAGCAGCCAAGTGCCAGGGAACTTCTATGGCTACACCTTC.

The J gene is TRBJ1-2, the V gene TRBV6-5; the D is unclear. Germline V gives CDR1 MNHEY, CDR2 SVGAGI. The V end lost 0 bases, the J end lost 8 bases, and 13 bases lay between the germline ends. The CDR3 extends over 14 amino acids. The CDR3 nucleotides read TGTGCCAGCAGTTACTCGGCAGCGTCGAGGGGCTACACCTTC. Its protein is CASSYSAASRGYTF.

The chain has TRBV7-9 and TRBJ1-2; possible D gene TRBD1, 6 bases. Between the trimmed V and J ends, which lost 5 bases and 8 bases, there was a span of 18 bases. Germline assignment: CDR1 SEHNR and CDR2 FQNEAQ (reference sequence). This CDR3 contains 14 residues. The CDR3 bases are TGTGCCAGCAGCCTCAGGGGAGAAGGGTCGGGCTACACCTTC. This sequence encodes CASSLRGEGSGYTF.

The chain recombines TRBV7-9 with TRBJ2-5; 12 nucleotides align to TRBD2. CDR1 and CDR2 from the germline V gene are SEHNR and FQNEAQ (reference sequence). The CDR3 consists of 17 residues. Trimming took 5 bases from V and 0 from J; bases not matched to a gene: 7. Written as DNA, the CDR3 is TGTGCCAGCAGCCGCGGACTAGCGGGGCCAGACCAAGAGACCCAGTACTTC. Amino acids: CASSRGLAGPDQETQYF.

The chain has TRBV7-2 and TRBJ2-7; D is possibly TRBD1 (5 bases). Trimming removed 0 bases from V and 8 bases from J, with 14 bases in between. This CDR3 spans 14 amino acids. Germline loops: CDR1 SGHTA, CDR2 FQGNSA. CDR3 sequence reads: CASSLAGQGVQQYF. For the CDR3, the DNA is TGTGCCAGCAGCTTAGCGGGGCAGGGCGTACAGCAGTACTTC.

The genes are TRBV6-5 and TRBJ2-1, with TRBD1 matching 9 bases. Germline V gene sequence: CDR1 MNHEY, CDR2 SVGAGI. The CDR3 is 15 residues long. V shed 0 bases and J 8 bases; nucleotides not matched to a gene: 5. The CDR3 nucleotides read TGTGCCAGCAGTTACTCCGGGACAGGGAGCGATGAGCAGTTCTTC. This sequence encodes CASSYSGTGSDEQFF.

The chain uses TRBV7-6 and TRBJ1-1; 7 positions match TRBD1. CDR3 length: 14 residues. Germline CDR1 is SGHVS and CDR2 is FNYEAQ. V shed 7 bases, J shed 4 bases, and the junction held 9 bases outside the gene matches. The CDR3 loop is CASTGGGASTEAFF. The DNA of the CDR3 is TGTGCCAGCACTGGAGGGGGCGCGTCCACTGAAGCTTTCTTT.

The chain combines TRBV5-1 with TRBJ2-7, with 7 bases lining up with TRBD2. The CDR3 totals 15 residues. J gave up 2 bases and V 3 bases, and 8 bases lay outside the gene matches. Germline lookup yields CDR1 SGHRS and CDR2 YFSETQ. The CDR3 sequence: CASSSRGDVAYEQYF. The CDR3 coding sequence is TGCGCCAGCAGCTCCCGGGGGGATGTAGCCTACGAGCAGTACTTC.

The V gene is TRBV9, the J gene TRBJ1-1; D remains unclear. The V end was cut by 4 bases, the J end by 4 bases, with 14 bases between. CDR1 SGDLS and CDR2 YYNGEE come from the germline V gene. The CDR3 spans 14 residues. The CDR3 DNA sequence: TGTGCCAGCAGCCCCAGTGTGGGAGGCACTGAAGCTTTCTTT. It yields the protein CASSPSVGGTEAFF.

The chain carries TRBV2 and TRBJ2-7; 11 bases match TRBD2. With V trimmed by 0 bases and J by 2 bases, 12 bases remained unmatched. CDR3 length: 19 residues. Germline V gives CDR1 SNHLY, CDR2 FYNNEI. The CDR3 here is CASSEAPYRLAGRTYEQYF. The CDR3 coding sequence is TGTGCCAGCAGTGAAGCGCCTTACCGACTAGCGGGGAGAACCTACGAGCAGTACTTC.

The J gene is TRBJ2-1, the V gene TRBV14; TRBD1 matches 7 bases. This CDR3 spans 15 amino acids. Trimming took 2 bases from V and 9 from J; bases not matched to a gene: 10. Germline V CDR1 and CDR2: SGHDN, FVKESK. The CDR3 sequence: CASSQSGQSRSEQFF. For the CDR3, the DNA is TGTGCCAGCAGCCAATCGGGACAGTCGAGGAGTGAGCAGTTCTTC.

This clone was counted once. The gene calls are TRBV19 and TRBJ2-1; TRBD2 might be the D (6 bases). The germline V gene has CDR1 LNHDA and CDR2 SQIVND (reference sequence). V was trimmed by 7 bases and J by 2 bases, leaving 12 bases between them. The CDR3 spans 14 residues. The CDR3 coding sequence is TGTGCCAGTACCCTAGGCGGGGCCTACAATGAGCAGTTCTTC. Translating gives CASTLGGAYNEQFF.

This chain joins TRBV19 and TRBJ1-2; a weak D match, TRBD1 (5 bases). Germline assignment: CDR1 LNHDA and CDR2 SQIVND (reference sequence). Trimming stripped 4 bases from V and 5 bases from J, with 8 bases between. This CDR3 spans 12 amino acids. CDR3 protein: CASSTAGYGYTF. CDR3 DNA: TGTGCCAGTAGTACGGCAGGGTATGGCTACACCTTC.

J is TRBJ2-5 and V is TRBV11-2, with D possibly TRBD1 on 7 matching bases. The CDR3 runs to 15 residues. CDR1 is SGHAT, CDR2 FQNNGV, per germline. V lost 0 bases and J lost 4, with 12 bases in between. The CDR3 loop reads CASSLDPQGGETQYF. CDR3 bases: TGTGCCAGCAGCTTAGACCCCCAGGGGGGAGAGACCCAGTACTTC. The full variable domain, rest sourced from reference TRBV11-2 and TRBJ2-5, is EAGVAQSPRYKIIEKRQSVAFWCNPISGHATLYWYQQILGQGPKLLIQFQNNGVVDDSQLPKDRFSAERLKGVDSTLKIQPAKLEDSAVYLCASSLDPQGGETQYFGPGTRLLVL.

The V call is TRBV7-9, the J call TRBJ2-1, with 8 positions matching TRBD2. The length of the CDR3 is 17 residues. Germline CDR1 is SEHNR and CDR2 is FQNEAQ (reference sequence). V was pared by 6 bases and J by 1 base, with 11 bases of the junction left unmatched. CDR3 sequence (DNA): TGTGCCAGCAGTTTCGGACTAGCTTGGAATTCCTACAATGAGCAGTTCTTC. As protein: CASSFGLAWNSYNEQFF. Filled out from reference TRBV7-9 and TRBJ2-1, the complete variable domain reads DTGVSQNPRHKITKRGQNVTFRCDPISEHNRLYWYRQTLGQGPEFLTYFQNEAQLEKSRLLSDRFSAERPKGSFSTLEIQRTEQGDSAMYLCASSFGLAWNSYNEQFFGPGTRLTVL.

The V call is TRBV11-1, the J call TRBJ2-7, with D perhaps matching TRBD2 (7 bases). Deletions cut 5 bases from V and 7 bases from J, with 24 bases between. Looked up from germline, CDR1 is SGHAT and CDR2 is FQDESV (reference sequence). The CDR3 runs 16 residues. Here the CDR3 reads CASSPEGGRTLWEQYF. The CDR3 DNA reads TGTGCCAGCAGCCCCGAGGGGGGGCGGACGCTCTGGGAGCAGTACTTC.

The gene calls are TRBV9 and TRBJ1-5, with TRBD1 identical over 10 bases. The CDR3 extends over 14 amino acids. V lost 4 bases, J lost 6 bases, and 4 bases stayed unmatched. CDR1 is SGDLS, CDR2 YYNGEE, per germline. The CDR3 is CASSTGTGAQPQHF. The CDR3 coding sequence is TGTGCCAGCAGCACGGGGACAGGGGCTCAGCCCCAGCATTTT.

The chain carries TRBV19 and TRBJ1-1; no firm D call. The CDR3 sequence is 12 residues long. Trimming removed 7 bases from V and 7 bases from J, with 13 bases in between. Germline V gives CDR1 LNHDA, CDR2 SQIVND (reference sequence). CDR3 DNA: TGTGCCAGTAATACCAAGGGAGGTGAAGCTTTCTTT. Protein sequence: CASNTKGGEAFF.

The chain uses TRBV28 and TRBJ2-7, with a weak D call TRBD1 (5 bases). Between the trimmed V and J ends, which lost 5 bases and 1 base, there was a span of 12 bases. The CDR3 sequence is 14 residues long. In germline, CDR1 is MDHEN, CDR2 SYDVKM. In DNA form, the CDR3 reads TGTGCCAGCAGTAAGCACCCAGGGTCCTACGAGCAGTACTTC. Its protein is CASSKHPGSYEQYF. Combining the CDR3 with reference TRBV28 and TRBJ2-7 gives the whole variable domain DVKVTQSSRYLVKRTGEKVFLECVQDMDHENMFWYRQDPGLGLRLIYFSYDVKMKEKGDIPEGYSVSREKKERFSLILESASTNQTSMYLCASSKHPGSYEQYFGPGTRLTVT.

The rearrangement uses TRBV7-2 and TRBJ1-2; D unresolved. Trimming removed 2 bases at V and 4 bases at J, with 5 bases between. Germline V lookup: CDR1 SGHTA, CDR2 FQGNSA. The CDR3 sequence is 12 residues long. The CDR3 is CASSLLLYGYTF. CDR3 coding DNA: TGTGCCAGCAGCTTACTTCTCTATGGCTACACCTTC. Drawing the rest from reference TRBV7-2 and TRBJ1-2, the complete variable domain is GAGVSQSPSNKVTEKGKDVELRCDPISGHTALYWYRQSLGQGLEFLIYFQGNSAPDKSGLPSDRFSAERTGGSVSTLTIQRTQQEDSAVYLCASSLLLYGYTFGSGTRLTVV.

This chain joins TRBV28 and TRBJ1-1, with 10 nucleotides matching TRBD1. This CDR3 has 16 residues. Germline-derived CDR1 and CDR2 are MDHEN and SYDVKM. Trimming at V came to 6 bases and at J to 5 bases, leaving 12 bases not matched to a gene. The CDR3 DNA reads TGTGCCAGCAGCCGACGACAGGGGGCTGGGGAAACTGAAGCTTTCTTT. Translated, it gives CASSRRQGAGETEAFF.

This clone was detected only once. The rearrangement uses TRBV6-6 and TRBJ1-1; D gene uncertain. The CDR3 has 13 residues. The germline V and J ends were trimmed by 5 bases and 11 bases, with 18 bases remaining between them. Looked up from germline, CDR1 is MNHNY and CDR2 is SVGAGI (reference sequence). CDR3 loop: CASSPSNQVMAFF. The CDR3, as DNA: TGTGCCAGCAGTCCTTCCAATCAGGTGATGGCTTTCTTT.